This T cell receptor (beta chain) was identified during a study of OX40 agonist ivuxolimab in advanced cancers. At baseline, cycle 4 day 1, and cycle 7 day 1, blood was sampled. The CDR3 length is 14 residues. V lost 5 bases, J lost 2 bases, and 10 bases lay in between. Germline CDR1 and CDR2: SGHAT and FQNNGV. Data came from immunoSEQ multiplex PCR; TCRdb stores just in-frame clones and leaves some out. The data contain about 66,000 clones, 75% to 90% of them singletons. The sample in question was CD4+ or CD8+ T cells sorted from blood, obtained in a trial of the OX40 agonist ivuxolimab. This chain connects TRBV11-2 to TRBJ2-1; D unresolved. The receptor was isolated from an adult with an advanced solid tumor such as melanoma, head and neck, liver or kidney cancer. The CDR3 DNA is TGTGCCAGCAGCCCCCATCTTACCTACAATGAGCAGTTCTTC. Its translation: CASSPHLTYNEQFF.